The 11 T cell receptor beta chains below come from one sample, sequenced in a study of shared clonotypes between healthy human individuals. TCRdb's copy holds only in-frame clones and misses some; the assay was immunoSEQ multiplex PCR. The profile shows about 1,800,000 clones, just under 95% of them singletons. The naive CD8 subset, CD45RO-negative cells positively selected for CCR7, excluded terminally differentiated effector memory CD45RA+ cells. Sequencing used naive CD8+ T cells sorted from blood. These receptors all stem from a man aged 18 to 29 in good health.

This sequence joins TRBV2 and TRBJ2-3; 8 nucleotides line up with TRBD2. V trimming: 7 bases; J trimming: 4 bases; junction bases outside the gene matches: 10. The CDR3 sequence is 15 residues long. CDR1 SNHLY and CDR2 FYNNEI come from the germline V gene. For the CDR3, the DNA is TGTGCCAGCACCGGAGCGGGGGTAATTCCAGATACGCAGTATTTT. Translated: CASTGAGVIPDTQYF.

The rearrangement uses TRBV10-2 and TRBJ2-1; 7 bases map to TRBD2. CDR1 WSHSY and CDR2 SAAADI come from the germline V gene. The CDR3 spans 12 residues. The J segment lost 4 bases and the V segment lost 11 bases, leaving 5 bases of the junction unmatched. CDR3 sequence (DNA): TGCGCCTCCCAGCGGGATTACAATGAGCAGTTCTTC. Its translation is CASQRDYNEQFF.

This clone was seen a handful of times. V is TRBV2 and J is TRBJ2-7; TRBD2 aligns across 11 bases. The ends lost 6 bases at V and 7 bases at J; junction bases unmatched: 8. Germline CDR1 reads SNHLY; CDR2 reads FYNNEI. The CDR3 is 14 residues long. The CDR3 DNA reads as TGTGCCAGCAGCGCTATAGCGGGGGGGCCTGAGCAGTACTTC. This encodes CASSAIAGGPEQYF.

The count of this clone is one. CDR3 coding DNA: TGCGCCAGCAGTGAGATCGCGGTCCTCGGCACAGATACGCAGTATTTT. It encodes CASSEIAVLGTDTQYF. The chain carries TRBV10-2 and TRBJ2-3; no clear D gene. V was trimmed by 2 bases and J by 1 base, leaving 13 bases between them. CDR1 WSHSY and CDR2 SAAADI come from the germline V gene. The CDR3 has 16 residues.

This clone was observed once. The V call is TRBV30, the J call TRBJ2-1; D is possibly TRBD2 (5 bases). V lost 3 bases and J 4 bases, leaving 10 bases between the germline ends. The CDR3 loop spans 13 amino acids. CDR1 is GTSNPN and CDR2 is SVGIG in the germline V gene (reference sequence). The CDR3 DNA reads as TGTGCCTGGAGCCGAGAGGGTTACAATGAGCAGTTCTTC. Translating gives CAWSREGYNEQFF.

This chain uses TRBV6-5 with TRBJ2-7; no firm D call. This CDR3 spans 12 amino acids. Germline CDR1 reads MNHEY; CDR2 reads SVGAGI. V was clipped by 5 bases and J by 3 bases, with 8 bases between them. CDR3 sequence: CASSTSGYEQYF. The CDR3 nucleotides read TGTGCCAGCAGTACCAGTGGCTACGAGCAGTACTTC.

The V call is TRBV18, the J call TRBJ2-7; 8 bases align to TRBD1. Germline lookup yields CDR1 KGHSH and CDR2 LQKENI. The CDR3 sequence is 15 residues long. V trimming: 3 bases; J trimming: 0 bases; junction bases outside the gene matches: 4. The CDR3 DNA is TGTGCCAGCTCACCCACAGGGGGAAGCTCCTACGAGCAGTACTTC. Its translation: CASSPTGGSSYEQYF.

J is TRBJ2-3 and V is TRBV9, with 8 bases matching TRBD2. Germline CDR1 is SGDLS and CDR2 is YYNGEE. The CDR3 sequence is 16 residues long. V dropped 8 bases and J dropped 4; count of bases not matched to a gene: 15. The CDR3 protein is CASTASGGVLSDTQYF. The CDR3 nucleotides read TGTGCCAGTACAGCCAGCGGGGGAGTACTCTCAGATACGCAGTATTTT.

This chain links TRBV7-9 with TRBJ2-7; D is perhaps TRBD1 (6 bases). Trimming pared 8 bases from V and 2 bases from J, leaving 13 bases between. CDR3 length: 13 residues. Germline-derived CDR1 and CDR2 are SEHNR and FQNEAQ (reference sequence). The CDR3 DNA reads TGTGCCAGCTCCGGGACAAACACCTACGAGCAGTACTTC. Translated: CASSGTNTYEQYF.

Remarks on this clone: Mismatch with germline at one junction end may stem from a read error. This sample also contains other DNA sequences that code for the same CDR3. The genes are TRBV5-1 and TRBJ2-7, with 10 bases that match TRBD2. The CDR3 is 14 amino acids. Germline values: CDR1 SGHRS, CDR2 YFSETQ. CDR3 region: CASSLTSGSYEQYF. The CDR3 DNA follows: TGTGCCAGCAGCTTGACTAGCGGGTCCTACGAGCAGTACTTC.

This clone was detected only once. This chain links TRBV19 with TRBJ2-1; D is ambiguous. The germline V gene has CDR1 LNHDA and CDR2 SQIVND (reference sequence). The CDR3 length is 15 residues. Trimming pared 3 bases from V and 6 bases from J, leaving 15 bases between. CDR3 nucleotides: TGTGCCAGTAGTATTTTAGGGCCTACCACCAATGAGCAGTTCTTC. Amino acids: CASSILGPTTNEQFF.